This T cell receptor beta chain originates from a study of a mutant IDH1 vaccine in newly diagnosed glioma. At the level of the study: The treated group averaged approximately 38 years old and was around 60% male, approximately 38% female. Prior therapy was radiotherapy, temozolomide, or both; most received both.

This clone came up many times. What it recognizes is unknown. V lost 1 base, J lost 7 bases, and 11 bases lay in between. Germline loops: CDR1 SGHNT, CDR2 YYREEE (reference sequence). The CDR3 has 14 amino acids. Noted time point: baseline, week 1 (first vaccination visit). As to treatment: pre-vaccination baseline after standard-of-care therapy. TCRdb keeps only in-frame clones here, not all; method: immunoSEQ multiplex PCR. The repertoire holds around 88,000 clones, with about 82% as singletons. Whole-study results and caveats: Pseudoprogression appeared unlinked to shifts in leading peripheral T cell clonotypes.

The J gene is TRBJ1-4, the V gene TRBV5-4; D remains unclear. This specimen was PBMCs, taken from a glioma patient treated with radiotherapy, temozolomide or both. The sequence came from a man between 35 and 55 years old with glioma. CDR3 in DNA: TGTGCCAGCAGCTTGAGTATGGATTCTGAAAAACTGTTTTTT. It encodes CASSLSMDSEKLFF.